This TCR beta chain was identified during a study of a mutant IDH1 vaccine in newly diagnosed glioma. Turning to the study itself: Patients in the study were vaccinated eight times, receiving shots in weeks 1, 3, 5, 7, 11, 15, 19 and 23. Vaccination was launched 4-6 weeks after radiotherapy alone, or with temozolomide cycles. Notes on the study in general: Patients showed vaccine-induced immune responses at a rate of roughly 93%.

V was pared by 4 bases and J by 10 bases, with 9 bases of the junction left unmatched. The CDR3 has 15 amino acids. CDR1 is LNHDA, CDR2 SQIVND, per germline (reference sequence). TCRdb keeps only in-frame clones here, not all; method: immunoSEQ multiplex PCR. The table has tens of thousands of clones, around 84% seen once. To note about this clone: As yet, its antigen is unknown.

Stated time point: week 23, last vaccination. With topical imiquimod, each dose of the vaccine consisted of 300 ug of mutant IDH1 20-mer peptide. Newly diagnosed WHO grade 3 or 4 IDH1-mutant, ATRX-lost astrocytomas were identified in the donors. The sequence was obtained from a man aged 30 to 45 with glioma. This sequence joins TRBV19 and TRBJ2-1; 11 bases match TRBD1. Sequenced material: PBMCs, taken from a glioma patient whose treatment included an IDH1 peptide vaccine. CDR3 region: CASSTVGQGAGEQFF. In DNA, the CDR3 is TGTGCCAGTAGTACCGTCGGACAGGGGGCAGGGGAGCAGTTCTTC.